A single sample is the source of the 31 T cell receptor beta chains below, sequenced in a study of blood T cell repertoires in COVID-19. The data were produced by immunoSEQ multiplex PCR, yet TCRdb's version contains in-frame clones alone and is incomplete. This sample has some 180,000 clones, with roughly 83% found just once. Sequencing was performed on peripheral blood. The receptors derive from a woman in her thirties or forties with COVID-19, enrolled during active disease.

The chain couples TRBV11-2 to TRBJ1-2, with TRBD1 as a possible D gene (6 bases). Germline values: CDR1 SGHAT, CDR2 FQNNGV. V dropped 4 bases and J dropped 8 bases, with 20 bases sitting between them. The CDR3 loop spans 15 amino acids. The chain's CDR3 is CASSSGTILPGGYTF. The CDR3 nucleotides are TGTGCCAGCAGCTCAGGGACAATCCTACCGGGGGGCTACACCTTC. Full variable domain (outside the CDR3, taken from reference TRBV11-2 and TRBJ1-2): EAGVAQSPRYKIIEKRQSVAFWCNPISGHATLYWYQQILGQGPKLLIQFQNNGVVDDSQLPKDRFSAERLKGVDSTLKIQPAKLEDSAVYLCASSSGTILPGGYTFGSGTRLTVV.

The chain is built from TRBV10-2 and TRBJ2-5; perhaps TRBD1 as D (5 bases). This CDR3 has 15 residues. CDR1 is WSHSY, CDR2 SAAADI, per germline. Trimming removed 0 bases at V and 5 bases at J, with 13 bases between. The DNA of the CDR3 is TGCGCCAGCAGTGAGTCGTGGGCAGGGTCGGAGACCCAGTACTTC. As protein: CASSESWAGSETQYF.

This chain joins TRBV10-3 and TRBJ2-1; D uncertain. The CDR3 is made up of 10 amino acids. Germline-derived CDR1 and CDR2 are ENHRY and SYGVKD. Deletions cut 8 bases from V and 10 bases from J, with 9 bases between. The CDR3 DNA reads TGTGCCATCGGATGGGCAGAGCAGTTCTTC. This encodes CAIGWAEQFF.

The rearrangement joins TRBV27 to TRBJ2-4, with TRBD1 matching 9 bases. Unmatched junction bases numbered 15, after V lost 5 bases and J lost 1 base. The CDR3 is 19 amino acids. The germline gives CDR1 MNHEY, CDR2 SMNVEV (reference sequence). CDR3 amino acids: CASSTQGALGWEAKNIQYF. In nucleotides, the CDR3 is TGTGCCAGCAGTACACAGGGGGCGCTGGGGTGGGAGGCCAAAAACATTCAGTACTTC.

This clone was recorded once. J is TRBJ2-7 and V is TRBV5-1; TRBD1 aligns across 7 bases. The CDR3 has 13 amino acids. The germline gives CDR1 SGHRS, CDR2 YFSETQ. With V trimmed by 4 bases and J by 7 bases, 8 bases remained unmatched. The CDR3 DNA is TGCGCCAGCAGCCCCGGGACAGAACGAGAGCAGTACTTC. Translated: CASSPGTEREQYF.

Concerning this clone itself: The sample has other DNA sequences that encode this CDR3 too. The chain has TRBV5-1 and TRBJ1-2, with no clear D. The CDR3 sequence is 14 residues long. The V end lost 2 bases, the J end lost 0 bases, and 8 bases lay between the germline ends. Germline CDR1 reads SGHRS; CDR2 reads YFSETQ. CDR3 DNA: TGCGCCAGCAGCTTAGGTACAGCTAACTATGGCTACACCTTC. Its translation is CASSLGTANYGYTF.

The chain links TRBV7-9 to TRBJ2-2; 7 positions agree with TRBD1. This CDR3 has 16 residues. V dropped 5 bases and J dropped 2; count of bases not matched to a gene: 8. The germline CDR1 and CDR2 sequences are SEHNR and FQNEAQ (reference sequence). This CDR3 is CASSPRQGVNTGELFF. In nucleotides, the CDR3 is TGTGCCAGCAGCCCCCGGCAGGGGGTCAACACCGGGGAGCTGTTTTTT.

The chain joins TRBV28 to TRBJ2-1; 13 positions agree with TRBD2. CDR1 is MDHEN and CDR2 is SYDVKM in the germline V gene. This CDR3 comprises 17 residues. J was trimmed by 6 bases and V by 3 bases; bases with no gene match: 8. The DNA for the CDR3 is TGTGCCAGCAGTTTCTCCACGGGACTAGCGGGATTCAATGAGCAGTTCTTC. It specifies CASSFSTGLAGFNEQFF.

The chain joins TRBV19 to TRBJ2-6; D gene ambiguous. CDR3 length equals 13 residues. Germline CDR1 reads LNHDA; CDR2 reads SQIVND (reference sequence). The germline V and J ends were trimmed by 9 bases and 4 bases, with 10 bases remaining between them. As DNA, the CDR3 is TGTGCCAGCCGTATTTCGGGGGCCAACGTCCTGACTTTC. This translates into CASRISGANVLTF. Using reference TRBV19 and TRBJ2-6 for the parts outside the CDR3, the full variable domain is DGGITQSPKYLFRKEGQNVTLSCEQNLNHDAMYWYRQDPGQGLRLIYYSQIVNDFQKGDIAEGYSVSREKKESFPLTVTSAQKNPTAFYLCASRISGANVLTFGAGSRLTVL.

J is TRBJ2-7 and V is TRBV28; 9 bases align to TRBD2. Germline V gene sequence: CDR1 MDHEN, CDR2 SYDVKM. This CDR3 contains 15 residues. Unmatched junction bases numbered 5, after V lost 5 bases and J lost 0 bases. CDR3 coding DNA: TGTGCCAGCAGTCCGCCGACTAGCGGCTCCTACGAGCAGTACTTC. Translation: CASSPPTSGSYEQYF.

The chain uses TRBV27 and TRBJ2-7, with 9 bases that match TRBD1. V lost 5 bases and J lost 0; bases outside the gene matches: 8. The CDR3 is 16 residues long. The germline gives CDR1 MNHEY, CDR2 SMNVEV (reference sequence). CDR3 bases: TGTGCCAGCAGTGCACGGACAGGGGCTTTCTCCTACGAGCAGTACTTC. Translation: CASSARTGAFSYEQYF.

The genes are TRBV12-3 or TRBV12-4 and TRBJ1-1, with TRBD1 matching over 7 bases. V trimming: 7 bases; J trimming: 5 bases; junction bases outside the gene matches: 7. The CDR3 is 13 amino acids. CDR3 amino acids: CASTLTGRTEAFF. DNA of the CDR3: TGTGCCAGCACCTTGACAGGGAGGACTGAAGCTTTCTTT.

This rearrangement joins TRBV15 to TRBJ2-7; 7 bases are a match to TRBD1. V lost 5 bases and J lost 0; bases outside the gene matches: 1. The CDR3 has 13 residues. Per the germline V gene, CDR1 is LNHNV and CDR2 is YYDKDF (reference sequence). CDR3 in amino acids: CATSHRGSYEQYF. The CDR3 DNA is TGTGCCACCAGCCACAGGGGCTCCTACGAGCAGTACTTC.

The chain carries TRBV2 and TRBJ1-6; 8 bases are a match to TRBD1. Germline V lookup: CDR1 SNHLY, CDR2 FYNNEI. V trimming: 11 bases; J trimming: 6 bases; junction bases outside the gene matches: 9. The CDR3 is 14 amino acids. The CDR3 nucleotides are TGTGCCTGCGAACCGGGACAGGTTAATTCACCCCTCCACTTT. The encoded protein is CACEPGQVNSPLHF.

This CDR3 is CASTGSTEAFF. Written as DNA, the CDR3 is TGTGCCAGCACCGGGAGCACTGAAGCTTTCTTT. The gene calls are TRBV12-3 or TRBV12-4 and TRBJ1-1; D is unclear. This CDR3 contains 11 residues. V was shortened by 7 bases and J by 4 bases, with 7 bases between the two germline ends.

The CDR3 region has the DNA TGTGCCAGTAGTAGGACAGCGATAACCTTCTATGGCTACACCTTC. Translated, it gives CASSRTAITFYGYTF. The chain uses TRBV19 and TRBJ1-2; D possibly corresponds to TRBD1 (6 bases). With 4 bases removed from V and 4 bases from J, the gap between germline ends came to 16 bases. The CDR3 is made up of 15 amino acids. Per germline, CDR1 LNHDA and CDR2 SQIVND (reference sequence).

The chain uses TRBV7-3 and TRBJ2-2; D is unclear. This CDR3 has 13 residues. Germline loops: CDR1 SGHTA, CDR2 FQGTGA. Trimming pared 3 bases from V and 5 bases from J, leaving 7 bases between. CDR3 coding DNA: TGTGCCAGCAGCTTTGGGCAGACCGGGGAGCTGTTTTTT. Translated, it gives CASSFGQTGELFF.

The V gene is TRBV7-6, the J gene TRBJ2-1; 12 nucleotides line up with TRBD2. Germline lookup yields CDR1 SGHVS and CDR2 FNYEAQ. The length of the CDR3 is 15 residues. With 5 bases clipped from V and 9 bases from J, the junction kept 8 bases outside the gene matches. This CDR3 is CASSQGSSGGVEQFF. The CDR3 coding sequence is TGTGCCAGCAGCCAAGGATCTAGCGGGGGGGTTGAGCAGTTCTTC.

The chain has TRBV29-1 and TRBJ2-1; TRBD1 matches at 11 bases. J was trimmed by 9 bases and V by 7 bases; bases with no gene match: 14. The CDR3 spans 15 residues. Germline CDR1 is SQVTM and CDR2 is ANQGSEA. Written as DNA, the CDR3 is TGCAGCGCCGGAGAGGGCGGACAGGGGGCCGGTGAGCAGTTCTTC. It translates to CSAGEGGQGAGEQFF.

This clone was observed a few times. CDR3 in amino acids: CASKAGGREQPQHF. The CDR3 DNA reads as TGTGCCAGCAAGGCGGGGGGAAGGGAACAGCCCCAGCATTTT. The J gene is TRBJ1-5, the V gene TRBV6-1; a possible D gene is TRBD1 (5 bases). The V gene lost 7 bases and the J gene lost 7 bases, with 17 bases spanning the gap. The CDR3 loop spans 14 amino acids. Germline assignment: CDR1 MNHNS and CDR2 SASEGT.

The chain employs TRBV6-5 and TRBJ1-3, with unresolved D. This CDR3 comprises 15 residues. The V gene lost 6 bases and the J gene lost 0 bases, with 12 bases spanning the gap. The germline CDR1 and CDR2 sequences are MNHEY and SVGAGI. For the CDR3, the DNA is TGTGCCAGCAGAGCTCAGGTGCTCTCTGGAAACACCATATATTTT. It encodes CASRAQVLSGNTIYF.

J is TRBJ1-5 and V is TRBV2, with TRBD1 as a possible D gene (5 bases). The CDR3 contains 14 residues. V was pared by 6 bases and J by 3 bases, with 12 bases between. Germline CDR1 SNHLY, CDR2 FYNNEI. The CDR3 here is CASRDDSNNQPQHF. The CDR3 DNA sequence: TGTGCCAGCAGGGACGACAGTAACAATCAGCCCCAGCATTTT.

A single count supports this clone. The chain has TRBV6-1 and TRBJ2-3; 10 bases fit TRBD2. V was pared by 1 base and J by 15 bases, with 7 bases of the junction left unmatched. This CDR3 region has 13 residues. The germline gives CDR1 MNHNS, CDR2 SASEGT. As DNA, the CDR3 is TGTGCCAGCAGTGAAGTGGCTAGCGGGAGATGTTATTTT. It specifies CASSEVASGRCYF.

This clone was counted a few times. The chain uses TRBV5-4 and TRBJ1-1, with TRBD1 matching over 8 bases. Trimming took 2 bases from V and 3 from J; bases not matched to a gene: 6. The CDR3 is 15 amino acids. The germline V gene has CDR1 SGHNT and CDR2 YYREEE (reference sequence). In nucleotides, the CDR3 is TGTGCCAGCAGCTTTGGCGGACAGGGAGACACTGAAGCTTTCTTT. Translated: CASSFGGQGDTEAFF.

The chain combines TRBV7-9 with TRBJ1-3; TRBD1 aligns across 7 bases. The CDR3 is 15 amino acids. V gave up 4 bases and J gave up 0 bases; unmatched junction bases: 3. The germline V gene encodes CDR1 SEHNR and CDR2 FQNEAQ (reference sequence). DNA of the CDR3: TGTGCCAGCAGCTCCGGGACAGACTCTGGAAACACCATATATTTT. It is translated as CASSSGTDSGNTIYF.

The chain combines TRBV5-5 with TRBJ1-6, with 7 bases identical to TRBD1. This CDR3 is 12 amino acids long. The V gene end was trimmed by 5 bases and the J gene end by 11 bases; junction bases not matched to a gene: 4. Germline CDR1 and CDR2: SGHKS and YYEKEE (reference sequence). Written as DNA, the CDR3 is TGTGCCAGCAGACAGGGGTTGGCACCCCTCCACTTT. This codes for CASRQGLAPLHF.

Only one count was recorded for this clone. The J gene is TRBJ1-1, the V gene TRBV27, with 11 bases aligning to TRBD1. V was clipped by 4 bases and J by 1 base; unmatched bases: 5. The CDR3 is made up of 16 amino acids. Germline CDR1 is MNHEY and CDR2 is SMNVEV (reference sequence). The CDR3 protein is CASSSSGQGANTEAFF. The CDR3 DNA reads TGTGCCAGCAGTTCATCTGGACAGGGGGCGAACACTGAAGCTTTCTTT.

As DNA, the CDR3 is TGTGCCACTGACAGGGGGCAAGGTCTGGGACAGCCCCAGCATTTT. Protein sequence: CATDRGQGLGQPQHF. The rearrangement uses TRBV28 and TRBJ1-5; 10 bases are a match to TRBD1. The CDR3 length is 15 residues. Germline CDR1 MDHEN, CDR2 SYDVKM. V was clipped by 10 bases and J by 7 bases; unmatched bases: 13.

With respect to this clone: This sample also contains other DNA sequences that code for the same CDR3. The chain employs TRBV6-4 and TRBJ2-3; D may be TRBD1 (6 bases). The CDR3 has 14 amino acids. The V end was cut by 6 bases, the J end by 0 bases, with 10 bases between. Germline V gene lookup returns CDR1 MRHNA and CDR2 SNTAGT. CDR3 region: CASSPRGSTDTQYF. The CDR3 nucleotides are TGTGCCAGCAGCCCCAGGGGAAGCACAGATACGCAGTATTTT.

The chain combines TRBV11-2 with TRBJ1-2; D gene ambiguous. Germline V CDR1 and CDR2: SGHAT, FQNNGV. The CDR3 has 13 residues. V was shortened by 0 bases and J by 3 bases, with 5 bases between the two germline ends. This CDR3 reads CASSLDEYYGYTF. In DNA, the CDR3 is TGTGCCAGCAGCTTAGACGAGTACTATGGCTACACCTTC.

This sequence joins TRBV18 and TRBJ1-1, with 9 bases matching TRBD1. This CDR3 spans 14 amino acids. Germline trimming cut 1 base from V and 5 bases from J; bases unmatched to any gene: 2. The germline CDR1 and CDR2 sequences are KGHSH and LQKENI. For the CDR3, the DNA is TGTGCCAGCTCACCACGACAGGGGGGGACTGAAGCTTTCTTT. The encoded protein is CASSPRQGGTEAFF.